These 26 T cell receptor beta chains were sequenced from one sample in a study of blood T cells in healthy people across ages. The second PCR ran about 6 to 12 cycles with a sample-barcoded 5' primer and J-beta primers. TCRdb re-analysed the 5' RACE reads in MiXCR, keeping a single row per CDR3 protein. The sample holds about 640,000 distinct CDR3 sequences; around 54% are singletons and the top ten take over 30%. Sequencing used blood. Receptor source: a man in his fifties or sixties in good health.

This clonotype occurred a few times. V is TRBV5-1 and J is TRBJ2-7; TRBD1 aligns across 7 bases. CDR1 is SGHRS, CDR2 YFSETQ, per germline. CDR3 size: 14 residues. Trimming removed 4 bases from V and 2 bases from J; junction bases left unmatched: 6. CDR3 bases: TGCGCCAGCAGCGTGGATGGGACAGCCTACGAGCAGTACTTC. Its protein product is CASSVDGTAYEQYF.

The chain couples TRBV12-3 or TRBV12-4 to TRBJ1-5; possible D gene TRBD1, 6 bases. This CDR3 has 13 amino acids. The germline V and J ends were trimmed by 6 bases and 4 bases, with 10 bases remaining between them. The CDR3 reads CASRWQGNQPQHF. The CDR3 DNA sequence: TGTGCCAGCAGATGGCAGGGGAATCAGCCCCAGCATTTT.

The CDR3 region is CASTRDRGSDTQYF. The CDR3 nucleotides are TGCGCCAGCACCCGGGACAGGGGTTCGGATACGCAGTATTTT. This chain uses TRBV5-1 with TRBJ2-3; 10 nucleotides agree with TRBD1. The CDR3 length is 14 residues. Germline trimming cut 6 bases from V and 6 bases from J; bases unmatched to any gene: 7. Germline CDR1 reads SGHRS; CDR2 reads YFSETQ.

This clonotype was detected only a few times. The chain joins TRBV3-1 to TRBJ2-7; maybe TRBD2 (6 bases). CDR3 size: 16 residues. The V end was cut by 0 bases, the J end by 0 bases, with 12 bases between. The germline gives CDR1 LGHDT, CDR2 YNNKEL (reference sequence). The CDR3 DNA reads TGTGCCAGCAGCCAAGATCGTGGGGGGAGCTCCTACGAGCAGTACTTC. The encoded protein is CASSQDRGGSSYEQYF.

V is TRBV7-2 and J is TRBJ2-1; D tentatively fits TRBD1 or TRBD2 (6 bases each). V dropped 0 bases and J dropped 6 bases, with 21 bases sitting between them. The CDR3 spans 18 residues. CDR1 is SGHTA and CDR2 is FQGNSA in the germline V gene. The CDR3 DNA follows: TGTGCCAGCAGCTTAGCCCCAACTGTATGGGGGGCCTCCAATGAGCAGTTCTTC. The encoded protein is CASSLAPTVWGASNEQFF.

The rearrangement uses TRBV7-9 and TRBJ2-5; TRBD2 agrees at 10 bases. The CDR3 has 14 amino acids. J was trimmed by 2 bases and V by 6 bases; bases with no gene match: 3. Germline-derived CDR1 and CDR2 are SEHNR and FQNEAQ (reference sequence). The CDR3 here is CASSILAGQETQYF. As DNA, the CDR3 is TGTGCCAGCAGTATACTAGCGGGGCAAGAGACCCAGTACTTC.

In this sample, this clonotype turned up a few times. The CDR3 DNA reads TGTGCCAGCAGCTTGGTGCGCAGGCAAGAGACCCAGTACTTC. It specifies CASSLVRRQETQYF. The rearrangement links TRBV5-6 to TRBJ2-7; D not certain. Gene TRBJ2-5 matches the end of the DNA better, so the J call may be wrong. The CDR3 runs to 14 residues. The germline CDR1 and CDR2 sequences are SGHDT and YYEEEE.

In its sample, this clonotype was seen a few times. The CDR3 is CASSLFGGETQYF. The CDR3 DNA is TGCGCCAGCAGCTTGTTCGGTGGGGAGACCCAGTACTTC. The chain joins TRBV5-1 to TRBJ2-5; D call uncertain. From germline, CDR1 is SGHRS and CDR2 YFSETQ. CDR3 size: 13 residues. Trimming shortened V by 1 base and J by 5 bases, and 9 bases separated the two germline ends. Full variable domain (rest looked up from reference TRBV5-1 and TRBJ2-5): KAGVTQTPRYLIKTRGQQVTLSCSPISGHRSVSWYQQTPGQGLQFLFEYFSETQRNKGNFPGRFSGRQFSNSRSEMNVSTLELGDSALYLCASSLFGGETQYFGPGTRLLVL.

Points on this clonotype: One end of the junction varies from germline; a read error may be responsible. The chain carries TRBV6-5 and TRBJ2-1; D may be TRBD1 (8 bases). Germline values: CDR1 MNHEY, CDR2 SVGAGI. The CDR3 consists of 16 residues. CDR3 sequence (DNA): TGTGCCAGCAGTTACCCGGGGGGACAGGACTACCATGAGCAGTTCTTC. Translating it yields CASSYPGGQDYHEQFF.

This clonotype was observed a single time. CDR3 region: CASSGLTGEETQYF. The CDR3 nucleotides are TGTGCCAGCAGCGGGCTGACAGGGGAAGAGACCCAGTACTTC. J is TRBJ2-5 and V is TRBV2, with 8 positions matching TRBD1. Germline lookup yields CDR1 SNHLY and CDR2 FYNNEI. V trimming: 6 bases; J trimming: 3 bases; junction bases outside the gene matches: 6. This CDR3 region has 14 residues. Filled out from reference TRBV2 and TRBJ2-5, the complete variable domain reads EPEVTQTPSHQVTQMGQEVILRCVPISNHLYFYWYRQILGQKVEFLVSFYNNEISEKSEIFDDQFSVERPDGSNFTLKIRSTKLEDSAMYFCASSGLTGEETQYFGPGTRLLVL.

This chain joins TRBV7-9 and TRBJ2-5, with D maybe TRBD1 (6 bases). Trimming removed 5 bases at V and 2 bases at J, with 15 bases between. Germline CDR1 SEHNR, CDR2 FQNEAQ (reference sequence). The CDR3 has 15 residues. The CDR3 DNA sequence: TGTGCCAGCAGCCAACCCGGGACACATCAAGAGACCCAGTACTTC. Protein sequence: CASSQPGTHQETQYF.

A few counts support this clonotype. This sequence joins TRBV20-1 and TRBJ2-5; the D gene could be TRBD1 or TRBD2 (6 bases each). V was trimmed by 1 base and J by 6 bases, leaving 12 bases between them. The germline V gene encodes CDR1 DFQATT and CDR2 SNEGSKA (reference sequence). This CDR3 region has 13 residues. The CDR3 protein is CSARVGGPKTQYF. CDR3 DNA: TGCAGTGCTAGAGTAGGGGGGCCGAAGACCCAGTACTTC.

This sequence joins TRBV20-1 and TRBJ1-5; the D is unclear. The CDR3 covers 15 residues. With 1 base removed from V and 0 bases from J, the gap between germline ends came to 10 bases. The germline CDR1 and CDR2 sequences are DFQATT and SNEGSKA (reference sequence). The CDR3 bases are TGCAGTGCTAGAGGCCCGAGGCCTAGCAATCAGCCCCAGCATTTT. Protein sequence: CSARGPRPSNQPQHF.

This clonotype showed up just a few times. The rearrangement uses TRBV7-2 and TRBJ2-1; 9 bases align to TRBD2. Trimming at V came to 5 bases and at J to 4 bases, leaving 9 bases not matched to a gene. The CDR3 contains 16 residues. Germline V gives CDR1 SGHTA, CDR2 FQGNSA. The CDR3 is CASSRQGLASYNEQFF. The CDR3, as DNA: TGTGCCAGCAGCCGCCAGGGACTAGCCTCTTACAATGAGCAGTTCTTC.

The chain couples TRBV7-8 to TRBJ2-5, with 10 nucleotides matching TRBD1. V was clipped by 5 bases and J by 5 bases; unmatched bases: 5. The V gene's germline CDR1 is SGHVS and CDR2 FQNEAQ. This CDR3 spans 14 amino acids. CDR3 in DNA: TGTGCCAGCAGCCCTAGGACAGGGGGGGAGACCCAGTACTTC. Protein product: CASSPRTGGETQYF. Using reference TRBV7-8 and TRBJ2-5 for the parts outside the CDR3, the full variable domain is GAGVSQSPRYKVAKRGQDVALRCDPISGHVSLFWYQQALGQGPEFLTYFQNEAQLDKSGLPSDRFFAERPEGSVSTLKIQRTQQEDSAVYLCASSPRTGGETQYFGPGTRLLVL.

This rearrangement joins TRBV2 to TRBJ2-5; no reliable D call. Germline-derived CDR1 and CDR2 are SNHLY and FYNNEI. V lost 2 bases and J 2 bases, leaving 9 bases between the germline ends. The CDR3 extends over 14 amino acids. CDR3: CASSELYSQETQYF. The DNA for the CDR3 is TGTGCCAGCAGTGAACTGTATTCTCAAGAGACCCAGTACTTC.

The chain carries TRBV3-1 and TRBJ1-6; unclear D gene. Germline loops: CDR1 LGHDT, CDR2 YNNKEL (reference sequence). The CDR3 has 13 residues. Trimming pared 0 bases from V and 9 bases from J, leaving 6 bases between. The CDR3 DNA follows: TGTGCCAGCAGCCAAGATACGGGTTCACCCCTCCACTTT. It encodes CASSQDTGSPLHF.

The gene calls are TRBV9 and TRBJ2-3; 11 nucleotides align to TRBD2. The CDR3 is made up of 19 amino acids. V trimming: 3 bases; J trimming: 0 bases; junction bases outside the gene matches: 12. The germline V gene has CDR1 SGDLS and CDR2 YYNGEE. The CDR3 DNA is TGTGCCAGCAGCGCCTATGGGGCTAGCGGGGGGTATAGCACAGATACGCAGTATTTT. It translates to CASSAYGASGGYSTDTQYF. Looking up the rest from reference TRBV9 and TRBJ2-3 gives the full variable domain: DSGVTQTPKHLITATGQRVTLRCSPRSGDLSVYWYQQSLDQGLQFLIQYYNGEERAKGNILERFSAQQFPDLHSELNLSSLELGDSALYFCASSAYGASGGYSTDTQYFGPGTRLTVL.

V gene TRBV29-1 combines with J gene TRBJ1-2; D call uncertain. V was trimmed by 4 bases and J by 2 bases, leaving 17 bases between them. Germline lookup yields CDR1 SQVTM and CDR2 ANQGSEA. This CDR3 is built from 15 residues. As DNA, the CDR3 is TGCAGCGTTGGGGAGGGAGGACGGCTAAACTATGGCTACACCTTC. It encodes CSVGEGGRLNYGYTF.

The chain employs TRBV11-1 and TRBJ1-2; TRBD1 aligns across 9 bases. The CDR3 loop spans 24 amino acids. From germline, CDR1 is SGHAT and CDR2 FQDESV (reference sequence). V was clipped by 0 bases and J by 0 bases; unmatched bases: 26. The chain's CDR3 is CASSLAEVTPGQGNDGAANYGYTF. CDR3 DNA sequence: TGTGCCAGCAGCTTAGCCGAAGTAACACCGGGACAGGGTAATGACGGGGCAGCTAACTATGGCTACACCTTC. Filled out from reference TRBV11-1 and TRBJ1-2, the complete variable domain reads EAEVAQSPRYKITEKSQAVAFWCDPISGHATLYWYRQILGQGPELLVQFQDESVVDDSQLPKDRFSAERLKGVDSTLKIQPAELGDSAMYLCASSLAEVTPGQGNDGAANYGYTFGSGTRLTVV.

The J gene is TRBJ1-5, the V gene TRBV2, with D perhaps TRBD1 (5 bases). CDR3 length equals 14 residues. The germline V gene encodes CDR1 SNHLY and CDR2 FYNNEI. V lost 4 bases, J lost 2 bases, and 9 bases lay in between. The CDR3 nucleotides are TGTGCCAGCAGTGCAGGGACGGGCAATCAGCCCCAGCATTTT. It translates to CASSAGTGNQPQHF.

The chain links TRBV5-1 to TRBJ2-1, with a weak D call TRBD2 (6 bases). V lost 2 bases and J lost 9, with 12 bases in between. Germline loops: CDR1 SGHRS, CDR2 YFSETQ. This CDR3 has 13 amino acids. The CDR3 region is CASSLSLGGEQFF. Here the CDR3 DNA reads TGCGCCAGCAGCTTAAGTTTGGGGGGTGAGCAGTTCTTC.

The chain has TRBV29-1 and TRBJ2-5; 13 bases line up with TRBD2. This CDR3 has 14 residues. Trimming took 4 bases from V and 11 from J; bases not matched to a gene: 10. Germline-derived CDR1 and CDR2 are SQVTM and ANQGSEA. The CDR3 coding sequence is TGCAGCGTTGGCCGGACTAGCGGGAGAAATGAGCAGTACTTC. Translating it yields CSVGRTSGRNEQYF.

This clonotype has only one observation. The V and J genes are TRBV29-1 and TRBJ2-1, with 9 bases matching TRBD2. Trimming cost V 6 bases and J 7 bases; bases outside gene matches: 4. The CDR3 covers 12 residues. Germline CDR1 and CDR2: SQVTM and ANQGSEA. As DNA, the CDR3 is TGCAGCGTCGGGACTAGCATAAATGAGCAGTTCTTC. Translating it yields CSVGTSINEQFF.

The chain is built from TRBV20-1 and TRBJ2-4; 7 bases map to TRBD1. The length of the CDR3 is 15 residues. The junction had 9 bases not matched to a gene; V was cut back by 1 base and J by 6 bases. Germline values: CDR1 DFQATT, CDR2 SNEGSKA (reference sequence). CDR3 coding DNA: TGCAGTGCTAGAGGGGAGACAGGGTGGGGAAACATTCAGTACTTC. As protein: CSARGETGWGNIQYF.

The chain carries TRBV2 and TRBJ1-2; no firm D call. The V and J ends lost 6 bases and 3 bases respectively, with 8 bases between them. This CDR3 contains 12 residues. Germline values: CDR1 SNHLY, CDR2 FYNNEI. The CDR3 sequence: CASRNWDYGYTF. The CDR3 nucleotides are TGTGCCAGCAGGAATTGGGACTATGGCTACACCTTC.